This TCR beta chain was observed in a study of blood T cell repertoires in COVID-19. Study at large: Some COVID-19 samples were acute and others convalescent; all came from the United States, Italy and Spain. PBMCs, B-cell-depleted T cells, or T cells provided the cDNA or gDNA that made up the material.

The protocol was immunoSEQ multiplex PCR, while the TCRdb copy is restricted to in-frame clones and leaves out a portion. The sample has 80,000 or so clones; 75% to 90% are singletons. Trimming removed 1 base at V and 6 bases at J, with 4 bases between. Germline V gene data show CDR1 as SGDLS and CDR2 as YYNGEE. The CDR3 is made up of 12 amino acids. This clone was detected only a few times. The sequence was obtained from a woman aged 70-85 years with acute or convalescent COVID-19. The sequenced sample was peripheral blood. The chain links TRBV9 to TRBJ2-2, with D unresolved. CDR3 loop: CASSVSAGELFF. In nucleotides, the CDR3 is TGTGCCAGCAGCGTAAGCGCCGGGGAGCTGTTTTTT. The full variable domain, in which reference TRBV9 and TRBJ2-2 provide the parts outside the CDR3, is DSGVTQTPKHLITATGQRVTLRCSPRSGDLSVYWYQQSLDQGLQFLIQYYNGEERAKGNILERFSAQQFPDLHSELNLSSLELGDSALYFCASSVSAGELFFGEGSRLTVL.